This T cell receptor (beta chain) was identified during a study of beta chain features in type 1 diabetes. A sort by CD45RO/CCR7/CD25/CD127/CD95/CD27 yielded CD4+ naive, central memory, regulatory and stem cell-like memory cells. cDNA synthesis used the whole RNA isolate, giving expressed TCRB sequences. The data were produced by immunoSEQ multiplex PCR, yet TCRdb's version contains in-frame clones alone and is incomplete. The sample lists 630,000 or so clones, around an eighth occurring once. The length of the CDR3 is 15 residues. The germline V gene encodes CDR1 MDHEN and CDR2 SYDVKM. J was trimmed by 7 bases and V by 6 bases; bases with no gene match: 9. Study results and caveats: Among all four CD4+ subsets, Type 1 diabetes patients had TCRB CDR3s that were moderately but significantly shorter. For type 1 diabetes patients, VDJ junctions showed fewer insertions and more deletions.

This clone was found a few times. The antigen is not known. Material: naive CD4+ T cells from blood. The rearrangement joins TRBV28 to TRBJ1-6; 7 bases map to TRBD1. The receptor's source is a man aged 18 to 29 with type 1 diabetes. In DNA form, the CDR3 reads TGTGCCAGCAGCTTCGACAGGGCTTTCAATTCACCCCTCCACTTT. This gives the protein CASSFDRAFNSPLHF.